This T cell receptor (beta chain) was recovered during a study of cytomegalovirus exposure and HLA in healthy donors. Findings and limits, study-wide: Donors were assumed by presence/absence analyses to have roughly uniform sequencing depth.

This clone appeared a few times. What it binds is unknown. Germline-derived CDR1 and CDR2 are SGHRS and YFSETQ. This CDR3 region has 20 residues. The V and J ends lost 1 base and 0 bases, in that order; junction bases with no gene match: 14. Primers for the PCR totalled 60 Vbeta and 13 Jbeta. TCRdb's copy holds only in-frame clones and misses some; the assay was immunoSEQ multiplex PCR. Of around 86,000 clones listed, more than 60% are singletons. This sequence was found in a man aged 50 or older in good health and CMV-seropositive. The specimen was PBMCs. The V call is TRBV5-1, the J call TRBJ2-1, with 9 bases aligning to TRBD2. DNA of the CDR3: TGCGCCAGCAGCTTGAGGGGGGAACTAGCGGGTATAAGCTCCTACAATGAGCAGTTCTTC. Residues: CASSLRGELAGISSYNEQFF.